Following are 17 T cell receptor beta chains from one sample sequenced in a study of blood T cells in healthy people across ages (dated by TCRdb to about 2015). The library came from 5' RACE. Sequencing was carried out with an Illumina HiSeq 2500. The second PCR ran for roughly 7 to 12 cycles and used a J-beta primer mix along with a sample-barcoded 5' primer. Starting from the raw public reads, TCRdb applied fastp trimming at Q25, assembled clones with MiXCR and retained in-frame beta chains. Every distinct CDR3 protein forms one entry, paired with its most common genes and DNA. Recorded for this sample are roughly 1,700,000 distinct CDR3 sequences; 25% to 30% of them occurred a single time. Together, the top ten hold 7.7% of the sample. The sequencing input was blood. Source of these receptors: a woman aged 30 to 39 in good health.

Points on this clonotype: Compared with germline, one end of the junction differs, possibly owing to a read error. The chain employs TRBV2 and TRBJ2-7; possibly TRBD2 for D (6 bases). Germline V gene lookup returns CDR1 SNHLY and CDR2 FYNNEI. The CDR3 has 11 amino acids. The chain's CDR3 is CAGRGGEEQYF. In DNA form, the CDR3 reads TGTGCCGGCAGAGGAGGGGAAGAGCAGTACTTC.

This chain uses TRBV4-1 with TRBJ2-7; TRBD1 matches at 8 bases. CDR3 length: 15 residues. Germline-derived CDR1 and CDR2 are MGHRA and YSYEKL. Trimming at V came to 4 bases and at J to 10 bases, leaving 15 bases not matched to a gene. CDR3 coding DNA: TGCGCCAGCAGCCCTTTGAAACAGGGGGGTGAGATCCAGTACTTC. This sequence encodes CASSPLKQGGEIQYF.

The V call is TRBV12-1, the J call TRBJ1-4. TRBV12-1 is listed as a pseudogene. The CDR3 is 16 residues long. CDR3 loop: CASSFGLWGPVEKLFF. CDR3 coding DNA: TGTGCCAGCAGCTTTGGCCTTTGGGGCCCGGTTGAAAAACTGTTTTTT.

The CDR3 region has the DNA TGCAGTGCTCGTCTAGTGGGGGGTCCGGAGACCCAGTACTTC. It yields the protein CSARLVGGPETQYF. The J gene is TRBJ2-5, the V gene TRBV20-1; D may be TRBD2 (6 bases). This CDR3 is 14 amino acids long. V was trimmed by 5 bases and J by 5 bases, leaving 18 bases between them. Germline V CDR1 and CDR2: DFQATT, SNEGSKA (reference sequence).

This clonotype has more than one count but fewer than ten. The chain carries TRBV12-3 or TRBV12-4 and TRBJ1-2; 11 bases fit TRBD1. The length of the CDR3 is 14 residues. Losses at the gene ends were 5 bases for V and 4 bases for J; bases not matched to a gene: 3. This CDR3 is CASSRDRGTYGYTF. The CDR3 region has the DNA TGTGCCAGCAGTCGGGACAGGGGGACCTATGGCTACACCTTC.

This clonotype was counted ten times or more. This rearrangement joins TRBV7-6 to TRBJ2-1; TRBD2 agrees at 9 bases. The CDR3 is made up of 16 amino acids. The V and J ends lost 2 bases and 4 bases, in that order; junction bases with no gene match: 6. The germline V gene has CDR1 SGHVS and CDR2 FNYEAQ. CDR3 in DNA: TGTGCCAGCAGCTTAAATAGGCGGGAGGGTTACAATGAGCAGTTCTTC. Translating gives CASSLNRREGYNEQFF.

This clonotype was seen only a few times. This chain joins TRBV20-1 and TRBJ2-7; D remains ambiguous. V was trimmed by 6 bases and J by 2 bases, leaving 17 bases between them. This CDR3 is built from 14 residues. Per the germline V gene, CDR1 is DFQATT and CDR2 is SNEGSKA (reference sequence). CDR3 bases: TGCAGTGCCACGGGCCTCCCCGAAACCTACGAGCAGTACTTC. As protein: CSATGLPETYEQYF.

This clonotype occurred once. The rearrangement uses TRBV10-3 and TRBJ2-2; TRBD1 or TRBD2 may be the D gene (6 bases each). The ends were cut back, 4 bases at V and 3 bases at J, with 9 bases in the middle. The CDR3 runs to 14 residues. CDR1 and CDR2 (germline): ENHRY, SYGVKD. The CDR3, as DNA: TGTGCCATCAGTGGAAGGGGGGACACCGGGGAGCTGTTTTTT. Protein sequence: CAISGRGDTGELFF.

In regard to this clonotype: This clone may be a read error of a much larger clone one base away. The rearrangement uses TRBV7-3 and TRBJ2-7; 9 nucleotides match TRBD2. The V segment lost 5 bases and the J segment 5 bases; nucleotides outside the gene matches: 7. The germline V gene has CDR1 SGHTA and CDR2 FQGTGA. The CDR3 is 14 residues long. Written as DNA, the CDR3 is TGTGCCAGCAGCCGAAGCGGGGGGTTGAACGAGCAGTACTTC. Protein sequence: CASSRSGGLNEQYF.

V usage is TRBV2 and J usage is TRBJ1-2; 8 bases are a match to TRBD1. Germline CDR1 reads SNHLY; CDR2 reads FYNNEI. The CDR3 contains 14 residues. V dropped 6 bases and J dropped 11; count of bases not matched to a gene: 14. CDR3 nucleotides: TGTGCCAGCAGGGGCTTCTTGGACAGGGATATATACACCTTC. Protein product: CASRGFLDRDIYTF.

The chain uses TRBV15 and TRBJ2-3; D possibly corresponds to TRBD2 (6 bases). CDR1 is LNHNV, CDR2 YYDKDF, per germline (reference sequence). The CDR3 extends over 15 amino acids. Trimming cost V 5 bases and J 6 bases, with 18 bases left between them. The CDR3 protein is CATSLYSVLADTQYF. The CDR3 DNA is TGTGCCACCAGCCTGTACAGCGTGCTAGCGGATACGCAGTATTTT.

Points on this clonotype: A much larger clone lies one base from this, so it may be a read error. DNA for the CDR3: TGTGCCAGCAGCCTCTATAGCGGGAGCTCCTACAATGAGCAGGTCTTC. Its translation: CASSLYSGSSYNEQVF. The J gene is TRBJ2-1, the V gene TRBV9, with 9 nucleotides matching TRBD2. The CDR3 consists of 16 residues. Germline V lookup: CDR1 SGDLS, CDR2 YYNGEE.

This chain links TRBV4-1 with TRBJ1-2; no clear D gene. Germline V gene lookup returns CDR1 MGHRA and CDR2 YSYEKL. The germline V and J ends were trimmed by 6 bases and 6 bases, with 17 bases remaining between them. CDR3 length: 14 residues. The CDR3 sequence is CASRRWTGPDGYTF. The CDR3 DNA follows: TGCGCCAGCAGACGCTGGACCGGGCCGGATGGCTACACCTTC.

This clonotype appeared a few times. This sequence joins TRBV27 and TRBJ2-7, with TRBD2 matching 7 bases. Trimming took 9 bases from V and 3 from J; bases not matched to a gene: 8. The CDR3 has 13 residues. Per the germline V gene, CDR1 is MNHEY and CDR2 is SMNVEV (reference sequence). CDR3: CASGTTKNYEQYF. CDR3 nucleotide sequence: TGTGCCAGTGGGACTACAAAAAACTACGAGCAGTACTTC.

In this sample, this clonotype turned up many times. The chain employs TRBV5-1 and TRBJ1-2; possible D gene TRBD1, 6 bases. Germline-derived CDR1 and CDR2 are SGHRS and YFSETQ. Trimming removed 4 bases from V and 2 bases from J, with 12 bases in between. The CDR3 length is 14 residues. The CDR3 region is CASSGGGTNYGYTF. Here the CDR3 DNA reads TGCGCCAGCAGCGGAGGGGGAACCAACTATGGCTACACCTTC.

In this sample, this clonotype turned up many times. CDR3 nucleotides: TGTGCCAGCAGCCCGCGCCAGCGGGGGAGCACAGATACGCAGTATTTT. It is translated as CASSPRQRGSTDTQYF. The V gene is TRBV7-2, the J gene TRBJ2-3, with 8 bases fitting TRBD2. The CDR3 spans 16 residues. CDR1 and CDR2 (germline): SGHTA, FQGNSA. The junction had 7 bases not matched to a gene; V was cut back by 5 bases and J by 0 bases.

The CDR3 DNA reads as TGCGCCAGCAGCCCCGGTATGGGGGGGGCTCAGTACTTC. It encodes CASSPGMGGAQYF. The chain employs TRBV5-1 and TRBJ2-4; D is possibly TRBD2 (7 bases). CDR3 size: 13 residues. The ends were cut back, 4 bases at V and 12 bases at J, with 17 bases in the middle. Germline CDR1 and CDR2: SGHRS and YFSETQ.